This entry describes one T cell receptor beta chain. Its antigen is unknown. This CDR3 region has 13 residues. Looked up from germline, CDR1 is MNHNS and CDR2 is SASEGT. J was trimmed by 5 bases and V by 6 bases; bases with no gene match: 5. Using immunoSEQ multiplex PCR, the repertoire was profiled, and TCRdb retains in-frame clones only, with some absent. Here the sample spans 13,000 to 15,000 clones, roughly 85% being singletons. The sample comes from a study of T cell repertoires in ileal Crohn's disease. On the study more broadly: Median disease duration was 7.9 years; around 35% smoked at surgery. Operated complications were stricturing disease (roughly 61%) and penetrating disease (39%).

Broader study findings: Sorted CD8 T cells held more high-frequency clones than CD4. Clonal expansions were more frequent in active smokers than non-smokers at surgery.

Sequencing was carried out using ileal tissue. This receptor was obtained from an adult with Crohn's disease. The V gene is TRBV6-1, the J gene TRBJ2-7; 9 nucleotides line up with TRBD1. The CDR3 loop reads CASSGTGTHEQYF. CDR3 nucleotide sequence: TGTGCCAGCAGCGGGACAGGGACCCACGAGCAGTACTTC.